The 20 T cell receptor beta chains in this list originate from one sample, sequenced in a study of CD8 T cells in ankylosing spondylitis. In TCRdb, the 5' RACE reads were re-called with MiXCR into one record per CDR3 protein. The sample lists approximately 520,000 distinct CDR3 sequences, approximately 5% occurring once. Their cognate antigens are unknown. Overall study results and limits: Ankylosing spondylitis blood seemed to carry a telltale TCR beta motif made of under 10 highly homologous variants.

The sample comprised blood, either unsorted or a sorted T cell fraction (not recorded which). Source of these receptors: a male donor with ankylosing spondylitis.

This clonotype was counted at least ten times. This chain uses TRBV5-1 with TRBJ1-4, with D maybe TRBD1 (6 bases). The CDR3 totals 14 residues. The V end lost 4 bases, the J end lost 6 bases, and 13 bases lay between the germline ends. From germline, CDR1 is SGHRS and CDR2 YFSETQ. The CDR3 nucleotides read TGCGCCAGCAGCACAGGGTTTATGGATGAAAAACTGTTTTTT. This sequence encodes CASSTGFMDEKLFF.

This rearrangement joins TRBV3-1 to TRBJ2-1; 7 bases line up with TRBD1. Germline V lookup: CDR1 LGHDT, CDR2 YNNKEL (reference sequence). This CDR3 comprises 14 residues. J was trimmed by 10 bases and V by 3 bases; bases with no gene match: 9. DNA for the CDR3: TGTGCCAGCAGCCATGATTGGGACAGTGGGGAGCAGTTCTTC. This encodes CASSHDWDSGEQFF.

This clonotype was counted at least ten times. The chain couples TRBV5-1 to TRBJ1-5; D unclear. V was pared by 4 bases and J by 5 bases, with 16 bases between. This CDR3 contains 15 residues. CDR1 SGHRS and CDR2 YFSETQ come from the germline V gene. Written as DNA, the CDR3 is TGCGCCAGCAGCCCCCGAGGCGGATTAGATCAGCCCCAGCATTTT. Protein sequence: CASSPRGGLDQPQHF.

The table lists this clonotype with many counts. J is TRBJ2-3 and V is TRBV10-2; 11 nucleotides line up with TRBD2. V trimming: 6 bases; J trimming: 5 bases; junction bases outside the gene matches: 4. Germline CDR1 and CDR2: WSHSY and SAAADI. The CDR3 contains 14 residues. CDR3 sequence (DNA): TGCGCCAGCAGGACTAGCGGGACCATAGATACGCAGTATTTT. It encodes CASRTSGTIDTQYF.

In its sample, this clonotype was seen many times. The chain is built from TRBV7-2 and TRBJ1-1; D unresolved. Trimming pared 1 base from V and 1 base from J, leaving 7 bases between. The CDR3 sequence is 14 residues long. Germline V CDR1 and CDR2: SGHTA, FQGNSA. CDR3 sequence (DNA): TGTGCCAGCAGCTTAGGCCACTCGAACACTGAAGCTTTCTTT. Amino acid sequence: CASSLGHSNTEAFF. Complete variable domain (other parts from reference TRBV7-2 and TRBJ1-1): GAGVSQSPSNKVTEKGKDVELRCDPISGHTALYWYRQSLGQGLEFLIYFQGNSAPDKSGLPSDRFSAERTGGSVSTLTIQRTQQEDSAVYLCASSLGHSNTEAFFGQGTRLTVV.

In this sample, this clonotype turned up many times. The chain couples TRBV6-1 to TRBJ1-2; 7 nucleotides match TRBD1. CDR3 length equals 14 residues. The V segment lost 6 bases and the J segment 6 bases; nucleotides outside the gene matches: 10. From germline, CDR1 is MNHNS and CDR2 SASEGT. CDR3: CASRPTGIIHGYTF. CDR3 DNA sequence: TGTGCCAGCAGGCCGACAGGGATCATACATGGCTACACCTTC.

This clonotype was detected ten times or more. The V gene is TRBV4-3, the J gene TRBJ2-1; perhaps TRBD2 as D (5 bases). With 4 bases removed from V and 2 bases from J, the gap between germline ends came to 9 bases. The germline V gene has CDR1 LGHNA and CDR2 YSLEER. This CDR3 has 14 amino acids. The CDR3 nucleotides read TGCGCCAGCAGCCTGACCGGGGCCTACAATGAGCAGTTCTTC. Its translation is CASSLTGAYNEQFF.

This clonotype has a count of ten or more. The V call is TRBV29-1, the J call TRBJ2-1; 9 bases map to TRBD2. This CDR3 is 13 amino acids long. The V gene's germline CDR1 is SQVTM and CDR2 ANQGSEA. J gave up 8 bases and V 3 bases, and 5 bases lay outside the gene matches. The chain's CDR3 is CSVDSGRDDEQFF. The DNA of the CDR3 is TGCAGCGTTGATAGCGGGAGAGACGATGAGCAGTTCTTC.

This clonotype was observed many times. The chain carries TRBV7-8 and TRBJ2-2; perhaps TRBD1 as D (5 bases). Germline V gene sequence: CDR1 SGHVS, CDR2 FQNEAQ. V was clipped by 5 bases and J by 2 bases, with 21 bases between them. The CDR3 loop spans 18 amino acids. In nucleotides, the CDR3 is TGTGCCAGCAGCCCAGGGTCAGGGCGATTGATAAACACCGGGGAGCTGTTTTTT. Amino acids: CASSPGSGRLINTGELFF.

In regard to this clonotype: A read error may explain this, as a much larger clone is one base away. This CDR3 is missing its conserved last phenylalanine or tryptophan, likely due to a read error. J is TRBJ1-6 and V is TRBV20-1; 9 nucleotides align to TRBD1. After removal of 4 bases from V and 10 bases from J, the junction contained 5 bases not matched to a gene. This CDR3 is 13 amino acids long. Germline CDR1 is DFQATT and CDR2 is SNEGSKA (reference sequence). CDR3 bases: TGCAGTGCTACCGGGACAGGGAACTCACCCCTCCACATT. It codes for CSATGTGNSPLHI.

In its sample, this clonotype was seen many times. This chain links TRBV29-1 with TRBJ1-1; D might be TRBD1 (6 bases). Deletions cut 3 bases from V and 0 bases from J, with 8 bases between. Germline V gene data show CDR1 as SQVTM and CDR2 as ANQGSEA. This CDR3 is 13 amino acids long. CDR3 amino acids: CSVDWTVNTEAFF. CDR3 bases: TGCAGCGTTGATTGGACAGTGAACACTGAAGCTTTCTTT.

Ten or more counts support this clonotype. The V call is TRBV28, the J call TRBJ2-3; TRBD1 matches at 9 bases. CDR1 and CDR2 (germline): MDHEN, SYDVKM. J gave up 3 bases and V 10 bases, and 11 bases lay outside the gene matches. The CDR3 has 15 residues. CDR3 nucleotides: TGTGCCACCCTTTTGCCGGGACAGGGAACAGATACGCAGTATTTT. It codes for CATLLPGQGTDTQYF.

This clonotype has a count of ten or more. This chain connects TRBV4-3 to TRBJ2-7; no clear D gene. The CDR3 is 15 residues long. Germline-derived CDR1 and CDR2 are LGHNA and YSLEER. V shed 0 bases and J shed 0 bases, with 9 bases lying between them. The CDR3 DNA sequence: TGCGCCAGCAGCCAAGACAGGCACAGCTCCTACGAGCAGTACTTC. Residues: CASSQDRHSSYEQYF.

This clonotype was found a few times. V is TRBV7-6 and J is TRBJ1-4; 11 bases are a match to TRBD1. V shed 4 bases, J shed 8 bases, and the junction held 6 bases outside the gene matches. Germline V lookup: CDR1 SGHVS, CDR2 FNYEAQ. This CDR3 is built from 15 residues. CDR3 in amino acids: CASSSSDRGREKLFF. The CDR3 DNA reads TGTGCCAGCAGCTCGTCGGACAGGGGGCGAGAAAAACTGTTTTTT.

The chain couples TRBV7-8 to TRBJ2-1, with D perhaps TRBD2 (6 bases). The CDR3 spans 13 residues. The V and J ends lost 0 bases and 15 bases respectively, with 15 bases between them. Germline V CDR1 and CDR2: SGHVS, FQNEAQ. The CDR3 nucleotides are TGTGCCAGCAGCTTAGCGCGCGGGACGGCCATGTTCTTC. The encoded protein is CASSLARGTAMFF. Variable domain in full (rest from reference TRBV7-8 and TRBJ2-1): GAGVSQSPRYKVAKRGQDVALRCDPISGHVSLFWYQQALGQGPEFLTYFQNEAQLDKSGLPSDRFFAERPEGSVSTLKIQRTQQEDSAVYLCASSLARGTAMFFGPGTRLTVL.

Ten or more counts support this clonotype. The CDR3 DNA sequence: TGCGCCAGCAGCTTGAATACACGCTCCTATAATTCACCCCTCCACTTT. It encodes CASSLNTRSYNSPLHF. The J gene is TRBJ1-6, the V gene TRBV5-1; D unresolved. CDR1 and CDR2 from the germline V gene are SGHRS and YFSETQ. V lost 1 base, J lost 0 bases, and 8 bases lay in between. The CDR3 has 16 amino acids. Variable domain in full (rest from reference TRBV5-1 and TRBJ1-6): KAGVTQTPRYLIKTRGQQVTLSCSPISGHRSVSWYQQTPGQGLQFLFEYFSETQRNKGNFPGRFSGRQFSNSRSEMNVSTLELGDSALYLCASSLNTRSYNSPLHFGNGTRLTVT.

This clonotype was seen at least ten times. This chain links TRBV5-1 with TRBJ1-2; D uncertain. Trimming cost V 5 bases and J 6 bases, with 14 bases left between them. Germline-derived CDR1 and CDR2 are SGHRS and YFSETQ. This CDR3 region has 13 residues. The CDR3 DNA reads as TGCGCCAGCAGGCGGCCGGGGAATGATGGCTACACCTTC. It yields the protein CASRRPGNDGYTF.

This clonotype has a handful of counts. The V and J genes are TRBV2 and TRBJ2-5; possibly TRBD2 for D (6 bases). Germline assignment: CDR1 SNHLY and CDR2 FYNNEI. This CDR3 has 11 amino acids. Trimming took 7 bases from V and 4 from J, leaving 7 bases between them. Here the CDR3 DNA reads TGTGCCAGCAAGGAGGGAGAGACCCAGTACTTC. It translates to CASKEGETQYF. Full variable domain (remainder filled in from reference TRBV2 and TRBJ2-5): EPEVTQTPSHQVTQMGQEVILRCVPISNHLYFYWYRQILGQKVEFLVSFYNNEISEKSEIFDDQFSVERPDGSNFTLKIRSTKLEDSAMYFCASKEGETQYFGPGTRLLVL.

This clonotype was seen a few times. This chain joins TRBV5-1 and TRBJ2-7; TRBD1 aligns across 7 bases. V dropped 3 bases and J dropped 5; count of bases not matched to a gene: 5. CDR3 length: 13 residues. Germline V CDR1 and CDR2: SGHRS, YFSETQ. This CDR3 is CASSYSGTDEQYF. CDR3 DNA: TGCGCCAGCAGCTACTCCGGGACAGACGAGCAGTACTTC.

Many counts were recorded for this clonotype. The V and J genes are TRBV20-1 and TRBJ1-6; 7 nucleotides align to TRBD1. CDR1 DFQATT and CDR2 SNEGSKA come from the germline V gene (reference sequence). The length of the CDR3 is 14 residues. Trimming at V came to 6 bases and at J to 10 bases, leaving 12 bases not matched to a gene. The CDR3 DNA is TGCAGTGCCACGGACAGGCGAATTCGATCACCCCTCCACTTT. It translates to CSATDRRIRSPLHF.